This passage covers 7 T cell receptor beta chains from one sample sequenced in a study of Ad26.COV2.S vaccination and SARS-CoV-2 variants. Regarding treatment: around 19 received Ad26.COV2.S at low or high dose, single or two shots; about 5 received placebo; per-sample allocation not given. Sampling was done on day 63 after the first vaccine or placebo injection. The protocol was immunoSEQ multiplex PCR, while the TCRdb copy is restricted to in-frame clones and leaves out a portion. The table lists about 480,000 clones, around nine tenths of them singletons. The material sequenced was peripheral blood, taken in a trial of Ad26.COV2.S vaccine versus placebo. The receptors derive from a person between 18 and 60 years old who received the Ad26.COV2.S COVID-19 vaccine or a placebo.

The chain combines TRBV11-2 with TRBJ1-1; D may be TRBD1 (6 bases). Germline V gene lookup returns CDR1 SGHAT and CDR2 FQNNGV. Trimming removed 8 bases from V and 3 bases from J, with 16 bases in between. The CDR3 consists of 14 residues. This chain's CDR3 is CASGARGGDTEAFF. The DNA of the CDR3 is TGTGCCAGCGGAGCCAGGGGAGGGGACACTGAAGCTTTCTTT.

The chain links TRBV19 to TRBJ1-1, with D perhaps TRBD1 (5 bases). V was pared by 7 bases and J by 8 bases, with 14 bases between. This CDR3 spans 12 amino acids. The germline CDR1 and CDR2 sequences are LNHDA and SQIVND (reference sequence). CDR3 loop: CASNFAGGEAFF. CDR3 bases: TGTGCCAGTAATTTCGCCGGGGGAGAAGCTTTCTTT.

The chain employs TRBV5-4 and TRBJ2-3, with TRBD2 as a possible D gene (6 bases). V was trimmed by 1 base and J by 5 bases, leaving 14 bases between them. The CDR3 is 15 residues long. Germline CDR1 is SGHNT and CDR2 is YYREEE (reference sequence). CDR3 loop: CASSLKRELQDTQYF. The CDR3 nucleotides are TGTGCCAGCAGCTTGAAACGGGAGTTGCAAGATACGCAGTATTTT.

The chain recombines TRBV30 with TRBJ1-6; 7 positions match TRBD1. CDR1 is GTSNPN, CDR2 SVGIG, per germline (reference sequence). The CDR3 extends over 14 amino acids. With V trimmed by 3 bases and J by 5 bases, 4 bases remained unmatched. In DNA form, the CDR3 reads TGTGCCTGGAGGCCGGGACAGAATAATTCACCCCTCCACTTT. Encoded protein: CAWRPGQNNSPLHF.

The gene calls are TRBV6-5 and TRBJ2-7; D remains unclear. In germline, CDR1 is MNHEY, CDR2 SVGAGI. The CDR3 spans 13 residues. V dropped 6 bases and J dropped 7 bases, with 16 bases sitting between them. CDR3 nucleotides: TGTGCCAGCAGGACCCTAATTCCGGGTGAGCAGTACTTC. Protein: CASRTLIPGEQYF.

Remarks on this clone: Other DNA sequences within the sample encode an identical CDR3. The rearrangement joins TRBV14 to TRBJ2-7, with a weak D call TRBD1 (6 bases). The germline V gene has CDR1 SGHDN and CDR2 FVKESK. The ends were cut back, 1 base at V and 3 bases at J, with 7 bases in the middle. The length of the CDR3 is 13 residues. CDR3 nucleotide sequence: TGTGCCAGCAGCCAAGTCAGGGGCTACGAGCAGTACTTC. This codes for CASSQVRGYEQYF.

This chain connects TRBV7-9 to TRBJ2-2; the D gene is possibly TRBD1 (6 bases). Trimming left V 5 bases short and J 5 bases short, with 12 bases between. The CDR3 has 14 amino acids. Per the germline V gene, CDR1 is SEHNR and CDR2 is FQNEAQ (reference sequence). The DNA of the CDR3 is TGTGCCAGCAGCCCATACAGGGTAACCGGGGAGCTGTTTTTT. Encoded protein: CASSPYRVTGELFF.